This T cell receptor (beta chain) stems from a study of response to subunit inactivated influenza vaccine. Germline V gene lookup returns CDR1 MNHNS and CDR2 SASEGT. The ends were cut back, 1 base at V and 0 bases at J, with 10 bases in the middle. The CDR3 extends over 16 amino acids. Using its own MiXCR run on the RT-PCR reads, TCRdb lists one record per CDR3 protein. The data contain 500,000 to 650,000 distinct CDR3 sequences, 7.5% to 8.5% of them singletons. Comments on this clonotype: Its antigen is currently unknown.

General study findings and limits: Authors suggested each seasonal influenza vaccination recruits few new T cells.

Material: PBMCs from blood, obtained less than 30 months after vaccination. V gene TRBV6-1 combines with J gene TRBJ1-3; the D is unclear. This TCR came from a man aged 45 to 75 who received an inactivated influenza vaccine. The CDR3 sequence: CASSEGRLFSGNTIYF. CDR3 coding DNA: TGTGCCAGCAGTGAAGGTCGGCTCTTCTCTGGAAACACCATATATTTT.